The text below deals with one T cell receptor beta chain. Profiled with immunoSEQ multiplex PCR; TCRdb holds only in-frame clones, not every one. The sample lists about 80,000 clones, 90% to 95% occurring once. Per the germline V gene, CDR1 is SGHNT and CDR2 is YYREEE (reference sequence). This CDR3 is 15 amino acids long. Unmatched junction bases numbered 7, after V lost 0 bases and J lost 6 bases. This entry is derived from a study of T cell changes during pregnancy in multiple sclerosis. V and J are TRBV5-4 and TRBJ1-1; 8 bases fit TRBD1. Sample: peripheral blood, taken after pregnancy. The origin of this receptor is a female donor in good health, enrolled as a control in a pregnancy study. The DNA for the CDR3 is TGTGCCAGCAGCTTGGTCCTTGGACAGGGAGCTGAAGCTTTCTTT. This sequence encodes CASSLVLGQGAEAFF.